What follows are 24 T cell receptor beta chains derived from one specimen sequenced in a study of cytomegalovirus exposure and HLA in healthy donors. Only in-frame clones appear in the TCRdb table, and some are missing; sequencing was by immunoSEQ multiplex PCR. Found here are 180,000 or so clones, about 79% of them singletons; the top ten hold under 15%. Sequencing was carried out using PBMCs. The receptor source for this set is a woman aged 25 to 39 in good health and CMV-seropositive.

The chain carries TRBV5-1 and TRBJ2-5; possible D gene TRBD2, 5 bases. CDR1 is SGHRS, CDR2 YFSETQ, per germline. This CDR3 contains 14 residues. The V and J ends lost 0 bases and 5 bases respectively, with 11 bases between them. This CDR3 reads CASSLDPGMETQYF. CDR3 nucleotide sequence: TGCGCCAGCAGCTTGGATCCGGGGATGGAGACCCAGTACTTC.

The chain carries TRBV7-9 and TRBJ1-1, with TRBD1 identical over 7 bases. After removal of 0 bases from V and 1 base from J, the junction contained 2 bases not matched to a gene. This CDR3 has 15 amino acids. Germline V lookup: CDR1 SEHNR, CDR2 FQNEAQ (reference sequence). CDR3 nucleotide sequence: TGTGCCAGCAGCTTAGCGCAGGGGGGGAACACTGAAGCTTTCTTT. Translated, it gives CASSLAQGGNTEAFF.

The sample holds one count of this clone. The V gene is TRBV9, the J gene TRBJ1-3; D not certain. Germline lookup yields CDR1 SGDLS and CDR2 YYNGEE. V was clipped by 2 bases and J by 4 bases, with 10 bases between them. CDR3 length: 14 amino acids. The CDR3 loop reads CASSVRYSGNTIYF. For the CDR3, the DNA is TGTGCCAGCAGCGTTCGGTATAGCGGAAACACCATATATTTT.

The V call is TRBV10-3, the J call TRBJ1-1; D uncertain. CDR1 ENHRY and CDR2 SYGVKD come from the germline V gene. V dropped 2 bases and J dropped 4 bases, with 8 bases sitting between them. This CDR3 spans 13 amino acids. The CDR3 nucleotides read TGTGCCATCAGTGAGGAGGTACCCACTGAAGCTTTCTTT. This encodes CAISEEVPTEAFF.

In this sample, this clone turned up once. The V call is TRBV18, the J call TRBJ2-7; a weak D match, TRBD2 (5 bases). Between the trimmed V and J ends, which lost 3 bases and 4 bases, there was a span of 13 bases. This CDR3 comprises 14 residues. Germline CDR1 and CDR2: KGHSH and LQKENI. The CDR3 is CASSPGVSRYEQYF. CDR3 coding DNA: TGTGCCAGCTCACCGGGAGTCTCTCGATACGAGCAGTACTTC.

This clone was seen only once. The V gene is TRBV4-2, the J gene TRBJ2-3; TRBD2 agrees at 10 bases. The CDR3 totals 15 residues. V was pared by 2 bases and J by 1 base, with 0 bases of the junction left unmatched. Germline values: CDR1 LGHNA, CDR2 YNFKEQ. The chain's CDR3 is CASSQLAGGTDTQYF. The CDR3, as DNA: TGTGCCAGCAGCCAACTAGCGGGGGGCACAGATACGCAGTATTTT.

The chain links TRBV29-1 to TRBJ2-5; possible D gene TRBD2, 6 bases. V lost 7 bases, J lost 2 bases, and 14 bases lay in between. CDR1 and CDR2 (germline): SQVTM, ANQGSEA. There are 13 residues in the CDR3. The CDR3 loop is CSGQSAGQETQYF. CDR3 in DNA: TGCAGCGGTCAGTCGGCGGGGCAAGAGACCCAGTACTTC.

CDR3 amino acids: CATGTSGTDTQYF. The CDR3 region has the DNA TGTGCCACCGGGACTAGCGGCACAGATACGCAGTATTTT. The V gene is TRBV2, the J gene TRBJ2-3; TRBD2 aligns across 10 bases. The CDR3 is 13 amino acids. V was pared by 10 bases and J by 1 base, with 2 bases of the junction left unmatched. Germline-derived CDR1 and CDR2 are SNHLY and FYNNEI. Supplemented by reference TRBV2 and TRBJ2-3, the full variable domain reads EPEVTQTPSHQVTQMGQEVILRCVPISNHLYFYWYRQILGQKVEFLVSFYNNEISEKSEIFDDQFSVERPDGSNFTLKIRSTKLEDSAMYFCATGTSGTDTQYFGPGTRLTVL.

This chain joins TRBV7-9 and TRBJ2-7; D is perhaps TRBD1 (6 bases). V was cut by 3 bases and J by 4 bases, with 13 bases left in between. Germline loops: CDR1 SEHNR, CDR2 FQNEAQ (reference sequence). The CDR3 length is 14 residues. The CDR3 sequence: CASSFSGDWYEQYF. The CDR3 DNA reads TGTGCCAGCAGCTTTTCAGGGGATTGGTACGAGCAGTACTTC.

CDR3 nucleotide sequence: TGTGCCAGCAGTGTGGAAGGAGCAAGAGGCTACACCTTC. Translation gives CASSVEGARGYTF. J is TRBJ1-2 and V is TRBV25-1; D is unresolved. V was cut by 4 bases and J by 8 bases, with 14 bases left in between. In germline, CDR1 is MGHDK, CDR2 SYGVNS. There are 13 residues in the CDR3.

This clone occurred once. This chain uses TRBV6-1 with TRBJ2-5, with D tentatively TRBD2 (5 bases). The CDR3 runs 12 residues. V was trimmed by 8 bases and J by 4 bases, leaving 11 bases between them. Germline CDR1 and CDR2: MNHNS and SASEGT. The CDR3 loop is CASGTRRETQYF. The CDR3 DNA follows: TGTGCCAGCGGTACTAGGAGAGAGACCCAGTACTTC.

This chain links TRBV6-4 with TRBJ2-1; D is possibly TRBD2 (5 bases). V was cut by 2 bases and J by 7 bases, with 15 bases left in between. Germline V gene sequence: CDR1 MRHNA, CDR2 SNTAGT. The CDR3 length is 15 residues. CDR3 sequence reads: CASSDEGSISNEQFF. The CDR3 DNA follows: TGTGCCAGCAGTGACGAGGGCAGCATTAGTAATGAGCAGTTCTTC.

The J gene is TRBJ1-1, the V gene TRBV18, with 8 bases matching TRBD1. This CDR3 region has 16 residues. Looked up from germline, CDR1 is KGHSH and CDR2 is LQKENI. Trimming took 3 bases from V and 4 from J; bases not matched to a gene: 10. CDR3 amino acids: CASSPRQGANPTEAFF. In DNA, the CDR3 is TGTGCCAGCTCACCGAGGCAGGGGGCTAATCCCACTGAAGCTTTCTTT.

The rearrangement uses TRBV5-4 and TRBJ2-5; perhaps TRBD1 as D (5 bases). The V and J ends lost 4 bases and 5 bases respectively, with 9 bases between them. CDR1 is SGHNT and CDR2 is YYREEE in the germline V gene (reference sequence). This CDR3 has 12 residues. CDR3: CASSETAETQYF. The CDR3 bases are TGTGCCAGCAGCGAGACAGCGGAGACCCAGTACTTC.

The chain couples TRBV6-5 to TRBJ2-7; 9 nucleotides match TRBD2. V shed 8 bases, J shed 2 bases, and the junction held 7 bases outside the gene matches. This CDR3 has 14 amino acids. Germline CDR1 MNHEY, CDR2 SVGAGI. The CDR3 coding sequence is TGTGCCAGCTCCCCGCGGGGGGGGACCTACGAGCAGTACTTC. It yields the protein CASSPRGGTYEQYF.

V usage is TRBV5-6 and J usage is TRBJ2-2, with 9 bases fitting TRBD2. The CDR3 extends over 17 amino acids. The germline CDR1 and CDR2 sequences are SGHDT and YYEEEE. V shed 2 bases, J shed 4 bases, and the junction held 9 bases outside the gene matches. Written as DNA, the CDR3 is TGTGCCAGCAGCTTTCGTATCGGCGGGAGGGTCACCGGGGAGCTGTTTTTT. Its protein product is CASSFRIGGRVTGELFF.

This chain uses TRBV7-3 with TRBJ2-7; TRBD1 is a possible D gene (5 bases). The germline gives CDR1 SGHTA, CDR2 FQGTGA. CDR3 size: 15 residues. The V gene lost 1 base and the J gene lost 0 bases, with 10 bases spanning the gap. The CDR3 region is CASSLMVGDSYEQYF. In DNA form, the CDR3 reads TGTGCCAGCAGCTTAATGGTAGGGGACTCCTACGAGCAGTACTTC.

CDR3 sequence: CASSVVTDTQYF. The CDR3, as DNA: TGTGCCAGCAGTGTCGTCACAGATACGCAGTATTTT. This sequence joins TRBV2 and TRBJ2-3; D unresolved. This CDR3 has 12 amino acids. Between the trimmed V and J ends, which lost 4 bases and 2 bases, there was a span of 4 bases. Germline V gene sequence: CDR1 SNHLY, CDR2 FYNNEI.

The rearrangement uses TRBV5-6 and TRBJ2-7; 9 nucleotides align to TRBD2. Germline CDR1 reads SGHDT; CDR2 reads YYEEEE. The V and J ends lost 2 bases and 1 base, in that order; junction bases with no gene match: 1. CDR3 length: 14 residues. The CDR3 here is CASSFSGSSYEQYF. In DNA, the CDR3 is TGTGCCAGCAGCTTTAGCGGGAGTTCCTACGAGCAGTACTTC.

This chain connects TRBV28 to TRBJ2-5; 7 bases are shared with TRBD1. Unmatched junction bases numbered 17, after V lost 6 bases and J lost 4 bases. The CDR3 runs 17 residues. Germline CDR1 is MDHEN and CDR2 is SYDVKM. As DNA, the CDR3 is TGTGCCAGCAGCCCCGCCGTTGGCAGGGGGACGGTAGAGACCCAGTACTTC. Protein: CASSPAVGRGTVETQYF. Using reference TRBV28 and TRBJ2-5 for the parts outside the CDR3, the full variable domain is DVKVTQSSRYLVKRTGEKVFLECVQDMDHENMFWYRQDPGLGLRLIYFSYDVKMKEKGDIPEGYSVSREKKERFSLILESASTNQTSMYLCASSPAVGRGTVETQYFGPGTRLLVL.

This clone was detected a few times. V is TRBV11-2 and J is TRBJ1-2, with TRBD1 as a possible D gene (5 bases). This CDR3 is 14 amino acids long. The germline V gene has CDR1 SGHAT and CDR2 FQNNGV. Trimming stripped 5 bases from V and 3 bases from J, with 13 bases between. The CDR3 region is CASSQGDWDYGYTF. The DNA of the CDR3 is TGTGCCAGCAGCCAAGGGGACTGGGACTATGGCTACACCTTC.

The rearrangement joins TRBV4-2 to TRBJ1-5, with D hard to call. The CDR3 runs 14 residues. Germline V lookup: CDR1 LGHNA, CDR2 YNFKEQ. The V end lost 5 bases, the J end lost 5 bases, and 13 bases lay between the germline ends. CDR3 nucleotides: TGTGCCAGCAGCTCGCGCATCGATTATCAGCCCCAGCATTTT. It translates to CASSSRIDYQPQHF.

The chain joins TRBV10-3 to TRBJ2-7, with 8 nucleotides matching TRBD2. V shed 1 base and J 3 bases; nucleotides not matched to a gene: 17. The germline gives CDR1 ENHRY, CDR2 SYGVKD. This CDR3 spans 19 amino acids. CDR3 DNA: TGTGCCATCAGTGAGTTCTGGGGGCGAGCGGGAGAAACTTTCTACGAGCAGTACTTC. It specifies CAISEFWGRAGETFYEQYF.

The J gene is TRBJ1-1, the V gene TRBV28; the match to TRBD1 covers 7 bases. The CDR3 has 15 amino acids. Germline values: CDR1 MDHEN, CDR2 SYDVKM. After removal of 2 bases from V and 3 bases from J, the junction contained 6 bases not matched to a gene. CDR3 sequence reads: CASSLPTGWYTEAFF. CDR3 nucleotide sequence: TGTGCCAGCAGTTTACCGACAGGGTGGTACACTGAAGCTTTCTTT.